This entry is about one T cell receptor (beta chain). Authors' analysis steps: Researchers report that nucleated cell counts were estimated from reference gene primer amplification. Using immunoSEQ multiplex PCR, the repertoire was profiled, and TCRdb retains in-frame clones only, with some absent. The V and J calls and clone size come from that table; D and trimming were worked out from the DNA. The table lists 60,000 to 70,000 clones, around nine tenths of them singletons. V was pared by 0 bases and J by 2 bases, with 13 bases between. In germline, CDR1 is SGHRS, CDR2 YFSETQ. The CDR3 has 16 amino acids. The data were taken from a study of blood T cell repertoires in COVID-19. Study-wide context: Sites in the United States, Italy and Spain provided acute and convalescent COVID-19 samples. T cells, B-cell-depleted T cells, or PBMCs provided the cDNA or gDNA that served as material.

This chain links TRBV5-1 with TRBJ2-3, with TRBD2 as a possible D gene (6 bases). This clonotype was obtained from a woman older than 75 with active COVID-19. The sequenced sample consisted of peripheral blood. CDR3 loop: CASSLDPRGPTDTQYF. CDR3 in DNA: TGCGCCAGCAGCTTGGATCCGCGGGGCCCCACAGATACGCAGTATTTT.